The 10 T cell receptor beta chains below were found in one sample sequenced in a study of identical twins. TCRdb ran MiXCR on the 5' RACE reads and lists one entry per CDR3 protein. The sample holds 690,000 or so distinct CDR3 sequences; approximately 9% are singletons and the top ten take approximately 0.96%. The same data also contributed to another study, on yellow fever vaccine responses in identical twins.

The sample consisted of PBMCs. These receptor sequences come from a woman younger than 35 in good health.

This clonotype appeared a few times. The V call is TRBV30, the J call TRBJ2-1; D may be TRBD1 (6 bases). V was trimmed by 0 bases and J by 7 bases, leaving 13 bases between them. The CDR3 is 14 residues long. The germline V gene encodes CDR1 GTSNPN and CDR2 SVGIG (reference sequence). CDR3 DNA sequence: TGTGCCTGGAGTGTAGGCCTAGGGGGTAATGAGCAGTTCTTC. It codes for CAWSVGLGGNEQFF.

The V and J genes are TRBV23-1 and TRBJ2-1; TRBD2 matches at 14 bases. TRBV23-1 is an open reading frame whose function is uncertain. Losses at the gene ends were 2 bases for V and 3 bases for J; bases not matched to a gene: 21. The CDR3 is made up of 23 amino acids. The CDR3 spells CASSQRTVWTGTSGSKGYNEQFF. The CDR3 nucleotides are TGCGCCAGCAGTCAACGGACGGTCTGGACCGGGACTAGCGGGAGCAAGGGCTACAATGAGCAGTTCTTC.

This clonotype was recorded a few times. The CDR3 sequence: CASGLGTANLNTGELFF. CDR3 sequence (DNA): TGTGCTAGTGGTTTGGGGACAGCGAATTTAAACACCGGGGAGCTGTTTTTT. The chain carries TRBV12-5 and TRBJ2-2; maybe TRBD1 (6 bases). This CDR3 is 17 amino acids long. Germline V gene sequence: CDR1 LGHNT, CDR2 FRNRAP. Trimming removed 1 base at V and 2 bases at J, with 14 bases between.

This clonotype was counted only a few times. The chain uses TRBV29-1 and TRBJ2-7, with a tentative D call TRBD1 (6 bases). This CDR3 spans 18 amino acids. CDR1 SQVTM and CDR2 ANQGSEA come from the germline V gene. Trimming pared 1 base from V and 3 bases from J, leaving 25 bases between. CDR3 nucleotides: TGCAGCGTTGAAGGTTACTCTTCCGGGACACTACAACGCTACGAGCAGTACTTC. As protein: CSVEGYSSGTLQRYEQYF.

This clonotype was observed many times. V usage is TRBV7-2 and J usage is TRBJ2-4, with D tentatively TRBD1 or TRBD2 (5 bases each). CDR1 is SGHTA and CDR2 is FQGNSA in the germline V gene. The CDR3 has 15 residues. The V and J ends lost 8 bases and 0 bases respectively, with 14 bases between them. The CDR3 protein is CASGDDVRAKNIQYF. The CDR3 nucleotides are TGTGCCAGCGGGGACGACGTCCGAGCCAAAAACATTCAGTACTTC.

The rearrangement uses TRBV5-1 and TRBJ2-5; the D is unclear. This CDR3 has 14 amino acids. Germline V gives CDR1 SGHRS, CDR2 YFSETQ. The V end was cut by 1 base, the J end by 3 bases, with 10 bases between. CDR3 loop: CASSLSFNKETQYF. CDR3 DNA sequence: TGCGCCAGCAGCTTGTCGTTCAACAAAGAGACCCAGTACTTC. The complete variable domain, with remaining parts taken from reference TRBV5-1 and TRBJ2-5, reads KAGVTQTPRYLIKTRGQQVTLSCSPISGHRSVSWYQQTPGQGLQFLFEYFSETQRNKGNFPGRFSGRQFSNSRSEMNVSTLELGDSALYLCASSLSFNKETQYFGPGTRLLVL.

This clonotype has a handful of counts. CDR3 residues: CATSDWGQGADEQFF. The CDR3 coding sequence is TGTGCCACCAGTGATTGGGGACAGGGGGCTGATGAGCAGTTCTTC. The chain employs TRBV24-1 and TRBJ2-1; 12 bases line up with TRBD1. Germline V gene sequence: CDR1 KGHDR, CDR2 SFDVKD. The CDR3 contains 15 residues. V shed 2 bases, J shed 8 bases, and the junction held 3 bases outside the gene matches.

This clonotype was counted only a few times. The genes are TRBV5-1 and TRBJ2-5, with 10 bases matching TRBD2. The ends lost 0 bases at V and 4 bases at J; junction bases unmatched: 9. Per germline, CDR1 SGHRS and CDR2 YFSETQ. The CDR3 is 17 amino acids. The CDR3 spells CASSLANLLAGVETQYF. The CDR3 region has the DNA TGCGCCAGCAGCTTGGCCAATCTCCTAGCGGGGGTAGAGACCCAGTACTTC.

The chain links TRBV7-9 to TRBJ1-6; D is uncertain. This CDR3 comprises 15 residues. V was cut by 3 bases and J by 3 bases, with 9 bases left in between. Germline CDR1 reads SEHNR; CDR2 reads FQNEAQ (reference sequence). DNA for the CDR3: TGTGCCAGCAGCTTTGCAGAGGACTATAATTCACCCCTCCACTTT. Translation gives CASSFAEDYNSPLHF.

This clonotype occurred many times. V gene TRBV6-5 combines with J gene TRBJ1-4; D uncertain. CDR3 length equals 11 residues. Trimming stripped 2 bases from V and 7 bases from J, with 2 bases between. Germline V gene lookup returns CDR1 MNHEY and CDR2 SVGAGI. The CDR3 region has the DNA TGTGCCAGCAGTTACGGTGAAAAACTGTTTTTT. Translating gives CASSYGEKLFF.